These T cell receptor beta chains were read from a single sample in a study of identical twins. A single record per CDR3 protein comes from TCRdb applying MiXCR to the 5' RACE reads. The profile covers 240,000 or so distinct CDR3 sequences, with about 10% appearing a single time and more than 8% taken by the ten largest. Input material: memory T cells sorted from blood. These receptors came from a man over 45 in good health. CDR3s leave out the opening cysteine and the closing phenylalanine or tryptophan.

v_gene	CDR3aa
TRBV6-2/TRBV6-3	ASSPTGGIPYNEQF
TRBV4-2	ASSQDIPGGGRTDTQY
TRBV12-3/TRBV12-4	ASSHRTQGLSGNTIY
TRBV28	ASSIAGDRADTQY
TRBV20-1	SAREFLWNTEAF
TRBV30	AWRERDAVEY
TRBV7-2	ASSSQGIDTQY
TRBV7-2	ASSLARQDTQY
TRBV20-1	SARRGQDIQY
TRBV7-9	ASLRERNTEAF
TRBV28	ASSLFIGTGTDTQY
TRBV25-1	ASRRDETQY
TRBV5-5	ASSPRLAGEPFNEQF
TRBV11-1	ASSLASGFVQGVYEQY
TRBV5-1	ASSFRQGAVGELF
TRBV20-1	SGIAGDPSYEQY
TRBV24-1	ATRGSGTVYNEQF
TRBV12-3/TRBV12-4	ASTWTGGSNQPQH
TRBV27	ASSVLQHSEAF
TRBV4-3	ASSQGMDSPLH
TRBV15	ATQDRGGTDTQY
TRBV7-2	ASSATGGGNYGYT
TRBV7-9	ASSRGGPRETQY
TRBV12-3/TRBV12-4	ATGKGTGAIREQF